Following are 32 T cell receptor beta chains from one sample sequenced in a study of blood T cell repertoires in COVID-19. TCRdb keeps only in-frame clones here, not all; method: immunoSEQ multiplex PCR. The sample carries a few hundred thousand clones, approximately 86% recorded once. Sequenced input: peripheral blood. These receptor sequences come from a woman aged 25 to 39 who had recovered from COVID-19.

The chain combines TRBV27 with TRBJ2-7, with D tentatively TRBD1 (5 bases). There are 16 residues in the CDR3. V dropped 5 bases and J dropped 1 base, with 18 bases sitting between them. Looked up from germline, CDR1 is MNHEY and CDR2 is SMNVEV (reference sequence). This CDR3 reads CASSRSRGIPSYEQYF. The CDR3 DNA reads TGTGCCAGCAGTCGTTCTAGGGGTATACCTTCCTACGAGCAGTACTTC.

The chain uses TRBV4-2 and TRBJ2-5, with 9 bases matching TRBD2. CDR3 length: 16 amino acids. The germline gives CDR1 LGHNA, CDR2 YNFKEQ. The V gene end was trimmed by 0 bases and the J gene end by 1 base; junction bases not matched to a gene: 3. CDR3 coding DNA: TGTGCCAGCAGCCAAGACGGCGGGGGGGCCCAAGAGACCCAGTACTTC. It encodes CASSQDGGGAQETQYF.

Written as DNA, the CDR3 is TGTGCCAGCAGTTTACCCCAGGGGTTCTATGGCTACACCTTC. Protein: CASSLPQGFYGYTF. This chain uses TRBV28 with TRBJ1-2; D might be TRBD1 (6 bases). V was cut by 2 bases and J by 4 bases, with 11 bases left in between. This CDR3 has 14 residues. The germline gives CDR1 MDHEN, CDR2 SYDVKM.

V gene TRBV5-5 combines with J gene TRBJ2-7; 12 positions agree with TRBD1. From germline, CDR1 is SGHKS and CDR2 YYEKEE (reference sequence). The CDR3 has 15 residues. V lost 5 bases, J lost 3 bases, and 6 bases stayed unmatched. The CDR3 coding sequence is TGTGCCAGCAGATTCCGGGACAGGGGGCTCTACGAGCAGTACTTC. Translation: CASRFRDRGLYEQYF.

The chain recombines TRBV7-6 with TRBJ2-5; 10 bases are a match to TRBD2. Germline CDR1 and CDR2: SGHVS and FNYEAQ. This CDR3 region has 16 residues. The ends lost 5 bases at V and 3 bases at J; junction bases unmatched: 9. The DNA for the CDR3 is TGTGCCAGCAGCGGCAAGACTAGCGGGTCGGAAGAGACCCAGTACTTC. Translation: CASSGKTSGSEETQYF.

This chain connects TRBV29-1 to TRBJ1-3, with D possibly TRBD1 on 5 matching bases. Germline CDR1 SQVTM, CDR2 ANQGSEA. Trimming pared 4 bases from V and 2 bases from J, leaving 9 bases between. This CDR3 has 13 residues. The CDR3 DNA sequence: TGCAGCGTTGTAGGGGTAGCTGGAAACACCATATATTTT. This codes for CSVVGVAGNTIYF.

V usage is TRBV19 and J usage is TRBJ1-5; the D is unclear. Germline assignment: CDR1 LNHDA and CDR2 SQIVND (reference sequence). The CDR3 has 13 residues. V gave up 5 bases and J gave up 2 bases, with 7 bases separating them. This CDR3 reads CASSRQGNQPQHF. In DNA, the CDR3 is TGTGCCAGTAGTCGCCAGGGCAATCAGCCCCAGCATTTT.

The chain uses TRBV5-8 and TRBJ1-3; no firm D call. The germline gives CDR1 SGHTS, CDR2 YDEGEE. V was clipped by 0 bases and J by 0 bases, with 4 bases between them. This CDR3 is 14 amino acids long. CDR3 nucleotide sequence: TGTGCCAGCAGCTTGGTGAGCTCTGGAAACACCATATATTTT. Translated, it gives CASSLVSSGNTIYF.

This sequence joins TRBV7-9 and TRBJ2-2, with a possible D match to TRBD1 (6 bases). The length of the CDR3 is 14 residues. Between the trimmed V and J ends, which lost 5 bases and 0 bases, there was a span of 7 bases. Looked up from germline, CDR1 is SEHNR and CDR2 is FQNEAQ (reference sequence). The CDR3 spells CASSRDTNTGELFF. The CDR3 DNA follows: TGTGCCAGCAGCCGGGACACGAACACCGGGGAGCTGTTTTTT.

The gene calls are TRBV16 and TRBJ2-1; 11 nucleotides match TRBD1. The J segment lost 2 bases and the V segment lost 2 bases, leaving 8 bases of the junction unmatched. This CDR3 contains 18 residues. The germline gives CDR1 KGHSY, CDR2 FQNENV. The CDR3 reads CASSQNTMGQGAYNEQFF. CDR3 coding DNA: TGTGCCAGCAGCCAAAACACCATGGGACAGGGGGCCTACAATGAGCAGTTCTTC.

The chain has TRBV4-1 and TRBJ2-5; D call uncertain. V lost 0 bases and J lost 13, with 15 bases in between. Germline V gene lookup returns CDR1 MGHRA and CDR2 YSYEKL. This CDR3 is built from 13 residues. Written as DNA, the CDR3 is TGCGCCAGCAGCCAAGATCGGGTTCCCCGCCCGTACTTC. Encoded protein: CASSQDRVPRPYF.

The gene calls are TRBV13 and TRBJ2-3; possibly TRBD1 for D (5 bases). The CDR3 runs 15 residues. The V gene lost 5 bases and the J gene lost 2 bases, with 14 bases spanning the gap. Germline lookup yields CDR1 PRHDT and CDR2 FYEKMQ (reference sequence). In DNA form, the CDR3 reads TGTGCCAGCAGCGGCCAGGGCCTTAACACAGATACGCAGTATTTT. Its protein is CASSGQGLNTDTQYF.

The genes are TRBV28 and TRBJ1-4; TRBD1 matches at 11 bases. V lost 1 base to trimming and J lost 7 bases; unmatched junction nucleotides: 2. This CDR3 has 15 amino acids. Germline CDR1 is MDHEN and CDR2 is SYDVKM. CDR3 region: CASSLLGTGGEKLFF. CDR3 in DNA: TGTGCCAGCAGTTTATTGGGGACAGGGGGTGAAAAACTGTTTTTT.

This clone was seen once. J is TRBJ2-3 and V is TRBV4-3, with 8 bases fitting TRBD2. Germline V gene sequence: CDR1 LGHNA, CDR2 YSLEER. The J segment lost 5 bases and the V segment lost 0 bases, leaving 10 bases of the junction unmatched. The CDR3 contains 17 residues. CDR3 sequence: CASSQEYGAGVQDTQYF. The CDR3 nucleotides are TGCGCCAGCAGCCAAGAATATGGAGCGGGAGTGCAAGATACGCAGTATTTT.

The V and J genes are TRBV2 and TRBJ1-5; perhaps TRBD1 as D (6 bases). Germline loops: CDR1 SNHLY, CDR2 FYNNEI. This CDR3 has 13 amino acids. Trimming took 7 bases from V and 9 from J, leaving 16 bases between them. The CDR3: CASITETGGPQHF. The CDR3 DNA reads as TGTGCCAGCATCACGGAGACAGGCGGGCCCCAGCATTTT.

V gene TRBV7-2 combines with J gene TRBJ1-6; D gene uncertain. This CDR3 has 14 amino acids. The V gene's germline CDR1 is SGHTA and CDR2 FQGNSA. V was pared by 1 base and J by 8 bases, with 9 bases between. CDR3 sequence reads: CASSLEASDSPLHF. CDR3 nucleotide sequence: TGTGCCAGCAGCTTAGAAGCGAGCGATTCACCCCTCCACTTT.

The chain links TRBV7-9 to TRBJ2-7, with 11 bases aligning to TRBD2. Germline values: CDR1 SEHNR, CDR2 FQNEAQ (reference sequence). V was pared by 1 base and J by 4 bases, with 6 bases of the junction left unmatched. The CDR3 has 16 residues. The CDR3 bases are TGTGCCAGCAGCTTAGTTCAGGGACTAGCGGCGTACGAGCAGTACTTC. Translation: CASSLVQGLAAYEQYF.

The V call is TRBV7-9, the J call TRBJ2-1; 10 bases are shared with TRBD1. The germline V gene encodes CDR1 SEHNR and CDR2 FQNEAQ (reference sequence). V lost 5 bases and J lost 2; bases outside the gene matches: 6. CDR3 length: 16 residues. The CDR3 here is CASSRGQGVTYNEQFF. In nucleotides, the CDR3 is TGTGCCAGCAGCAGAGGACAGGGGGTTACCTACAATGAGCAGTTCTTC. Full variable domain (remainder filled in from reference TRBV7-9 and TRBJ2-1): DTGVSQNPRHKITKRGQNVTFRCDPISEHNRLYWYRQTLGQGPEFLTYFQNEAQLEKSRLLSDRFSAERPKGSFSTLEIQRTEQGDSAMYLCASSRGQGVTYNEQFFGPGTRLTVL.

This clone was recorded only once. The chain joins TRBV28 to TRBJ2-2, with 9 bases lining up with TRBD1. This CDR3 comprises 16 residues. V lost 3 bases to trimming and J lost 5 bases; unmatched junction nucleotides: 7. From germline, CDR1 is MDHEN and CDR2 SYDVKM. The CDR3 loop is CASSFSDRGKTGELFF. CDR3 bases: TGTGCCAGCAGTTTCAGCGACAGGGGGAAGACCGGGGAGCTGTTTTTT.

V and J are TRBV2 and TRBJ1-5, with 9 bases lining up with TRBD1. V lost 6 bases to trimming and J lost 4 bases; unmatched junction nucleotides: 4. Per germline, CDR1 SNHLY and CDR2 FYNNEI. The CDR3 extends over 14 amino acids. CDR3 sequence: CASRAGTGNQPQHF. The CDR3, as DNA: TGTGCCAGCAGGGCCGGGACAGGGAATCAGCCCCAGCATTTT.

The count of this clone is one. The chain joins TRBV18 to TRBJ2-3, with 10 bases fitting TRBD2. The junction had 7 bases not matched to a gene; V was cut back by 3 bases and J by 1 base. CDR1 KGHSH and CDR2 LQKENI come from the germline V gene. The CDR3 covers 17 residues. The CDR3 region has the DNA TGTGCCAGCTCACCCTTACTAGCGGGGCCTGGCACAGATACGCAGTATTTT. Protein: CASSPLLAGPGTDTQYF.

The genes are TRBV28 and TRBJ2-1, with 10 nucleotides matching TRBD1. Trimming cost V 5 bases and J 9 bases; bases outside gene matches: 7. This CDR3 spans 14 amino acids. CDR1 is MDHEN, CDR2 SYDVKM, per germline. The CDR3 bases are TGTGCCAGCAGTCTGACGACAGGGGGCCGTGAGCAGTTCTTC. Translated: CASSLTTGGREQFF.

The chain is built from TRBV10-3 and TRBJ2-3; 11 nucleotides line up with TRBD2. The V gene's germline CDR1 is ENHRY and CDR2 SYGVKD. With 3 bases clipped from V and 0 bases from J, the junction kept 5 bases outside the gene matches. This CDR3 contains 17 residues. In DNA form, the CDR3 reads TGTGCCATCAGTGAACTAGCGGGGGACGTTAGCACAGATACGCAGTATTTT. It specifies CAISELAGDVSTDTQYF.

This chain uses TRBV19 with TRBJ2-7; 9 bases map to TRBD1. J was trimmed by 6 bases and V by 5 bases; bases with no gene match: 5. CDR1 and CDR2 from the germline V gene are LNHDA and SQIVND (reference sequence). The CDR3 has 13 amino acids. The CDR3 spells CASSPTGGAEQYF. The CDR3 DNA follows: TGTGCCAGTAGTCCCACAGGGGGCGCCGAGCAGTACTTC.

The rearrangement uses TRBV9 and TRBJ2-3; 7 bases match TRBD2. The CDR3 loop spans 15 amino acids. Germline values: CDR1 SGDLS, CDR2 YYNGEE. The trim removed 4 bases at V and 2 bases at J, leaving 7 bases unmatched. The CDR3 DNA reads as TGTGCCAGCAGCTCGGGAGGTATTAACACAGATACGCAGTATTTT. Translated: CASSSGGINTDTQYF.

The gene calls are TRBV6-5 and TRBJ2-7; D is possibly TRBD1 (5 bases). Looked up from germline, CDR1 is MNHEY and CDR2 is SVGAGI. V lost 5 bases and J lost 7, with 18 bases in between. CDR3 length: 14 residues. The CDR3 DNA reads TGTGCCAGCAGTCCTGGGGCCCGACTGAGTGAGCAGTACTTC. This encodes CASSPGARLSEQYF.

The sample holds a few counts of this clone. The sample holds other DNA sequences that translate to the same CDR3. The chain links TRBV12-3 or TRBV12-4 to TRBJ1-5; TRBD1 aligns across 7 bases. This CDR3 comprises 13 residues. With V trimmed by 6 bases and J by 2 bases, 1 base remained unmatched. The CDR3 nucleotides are TGTGCCAGCAGGGGGACAGGCAATCAGCCCCAGCATTTT. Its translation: CASRGTGNQPQHF.

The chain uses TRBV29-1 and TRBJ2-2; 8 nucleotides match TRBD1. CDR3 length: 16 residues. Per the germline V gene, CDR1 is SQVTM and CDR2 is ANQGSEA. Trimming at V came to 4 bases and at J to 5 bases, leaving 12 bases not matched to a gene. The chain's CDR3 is CSVVAGTGYRTGELFF. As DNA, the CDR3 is TGCAGCGTTGTTGCCGGGACAGGATATCGAACCGGGGAGCTGTTTTTT.

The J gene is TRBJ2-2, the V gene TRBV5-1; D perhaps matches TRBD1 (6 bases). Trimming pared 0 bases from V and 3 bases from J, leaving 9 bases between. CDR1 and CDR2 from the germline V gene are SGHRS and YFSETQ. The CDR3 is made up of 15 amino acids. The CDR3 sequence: CASSLEGTHTGELFF. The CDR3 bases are TGCGCCAGCAGCTTGGAGGGGACACACACCGGGGAGCTGTTTTTT. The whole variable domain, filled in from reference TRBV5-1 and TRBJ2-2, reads KAGVTQTPRYLIKTRGQQVTLSCSPISGHRSVSWYQQTPGQGLQFLFEYFSETQRNKGNFPGRFSGRQFSNSRSEMNVSTLELGDSALYLCASSLEGTHTGELFFGEGSRLTVL.

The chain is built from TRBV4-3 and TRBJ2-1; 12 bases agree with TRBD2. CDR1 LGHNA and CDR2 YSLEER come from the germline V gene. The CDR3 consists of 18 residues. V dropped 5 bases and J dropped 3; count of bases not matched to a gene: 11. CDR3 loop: CASSALAGGKAGYNEQFF. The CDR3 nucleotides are TGCGCCAGCAGCGCGCTAGCGGGAGGGAAGGCTGGCTACAATGAGCAGTTCTTC.

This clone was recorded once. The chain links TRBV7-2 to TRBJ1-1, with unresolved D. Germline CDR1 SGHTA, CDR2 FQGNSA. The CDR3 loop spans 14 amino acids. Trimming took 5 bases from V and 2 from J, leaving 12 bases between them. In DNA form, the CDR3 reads TGTGCCAGCAGCCTCCAACAGTCTAACACTGAAGCTTTCTTT. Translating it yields CASSLQQSNTEAFF.

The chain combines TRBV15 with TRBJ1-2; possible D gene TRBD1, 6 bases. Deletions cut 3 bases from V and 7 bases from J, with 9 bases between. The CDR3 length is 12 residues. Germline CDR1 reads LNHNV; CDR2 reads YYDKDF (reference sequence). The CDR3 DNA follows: TGTGCCACCAGCAGCAGGGGTGGTGGCTACACCTTC. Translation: CATSSRGGGYTF.